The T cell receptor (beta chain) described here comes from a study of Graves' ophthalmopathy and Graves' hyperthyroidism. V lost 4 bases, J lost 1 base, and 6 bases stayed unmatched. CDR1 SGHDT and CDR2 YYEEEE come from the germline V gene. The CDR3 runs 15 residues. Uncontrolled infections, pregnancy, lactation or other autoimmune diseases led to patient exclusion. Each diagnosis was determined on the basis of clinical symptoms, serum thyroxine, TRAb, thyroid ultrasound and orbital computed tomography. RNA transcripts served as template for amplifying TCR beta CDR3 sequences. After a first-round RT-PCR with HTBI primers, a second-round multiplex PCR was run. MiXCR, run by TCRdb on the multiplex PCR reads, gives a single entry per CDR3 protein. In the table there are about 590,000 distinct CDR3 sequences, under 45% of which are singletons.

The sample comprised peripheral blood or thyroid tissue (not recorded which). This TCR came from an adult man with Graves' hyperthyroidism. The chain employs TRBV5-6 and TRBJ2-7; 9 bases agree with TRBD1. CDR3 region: CASSPRQGDSYEQYF. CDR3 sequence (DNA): TGTGCCAGCAGCCCAAGACAGGGGGATTCCTACGAGCAGTACTTC.